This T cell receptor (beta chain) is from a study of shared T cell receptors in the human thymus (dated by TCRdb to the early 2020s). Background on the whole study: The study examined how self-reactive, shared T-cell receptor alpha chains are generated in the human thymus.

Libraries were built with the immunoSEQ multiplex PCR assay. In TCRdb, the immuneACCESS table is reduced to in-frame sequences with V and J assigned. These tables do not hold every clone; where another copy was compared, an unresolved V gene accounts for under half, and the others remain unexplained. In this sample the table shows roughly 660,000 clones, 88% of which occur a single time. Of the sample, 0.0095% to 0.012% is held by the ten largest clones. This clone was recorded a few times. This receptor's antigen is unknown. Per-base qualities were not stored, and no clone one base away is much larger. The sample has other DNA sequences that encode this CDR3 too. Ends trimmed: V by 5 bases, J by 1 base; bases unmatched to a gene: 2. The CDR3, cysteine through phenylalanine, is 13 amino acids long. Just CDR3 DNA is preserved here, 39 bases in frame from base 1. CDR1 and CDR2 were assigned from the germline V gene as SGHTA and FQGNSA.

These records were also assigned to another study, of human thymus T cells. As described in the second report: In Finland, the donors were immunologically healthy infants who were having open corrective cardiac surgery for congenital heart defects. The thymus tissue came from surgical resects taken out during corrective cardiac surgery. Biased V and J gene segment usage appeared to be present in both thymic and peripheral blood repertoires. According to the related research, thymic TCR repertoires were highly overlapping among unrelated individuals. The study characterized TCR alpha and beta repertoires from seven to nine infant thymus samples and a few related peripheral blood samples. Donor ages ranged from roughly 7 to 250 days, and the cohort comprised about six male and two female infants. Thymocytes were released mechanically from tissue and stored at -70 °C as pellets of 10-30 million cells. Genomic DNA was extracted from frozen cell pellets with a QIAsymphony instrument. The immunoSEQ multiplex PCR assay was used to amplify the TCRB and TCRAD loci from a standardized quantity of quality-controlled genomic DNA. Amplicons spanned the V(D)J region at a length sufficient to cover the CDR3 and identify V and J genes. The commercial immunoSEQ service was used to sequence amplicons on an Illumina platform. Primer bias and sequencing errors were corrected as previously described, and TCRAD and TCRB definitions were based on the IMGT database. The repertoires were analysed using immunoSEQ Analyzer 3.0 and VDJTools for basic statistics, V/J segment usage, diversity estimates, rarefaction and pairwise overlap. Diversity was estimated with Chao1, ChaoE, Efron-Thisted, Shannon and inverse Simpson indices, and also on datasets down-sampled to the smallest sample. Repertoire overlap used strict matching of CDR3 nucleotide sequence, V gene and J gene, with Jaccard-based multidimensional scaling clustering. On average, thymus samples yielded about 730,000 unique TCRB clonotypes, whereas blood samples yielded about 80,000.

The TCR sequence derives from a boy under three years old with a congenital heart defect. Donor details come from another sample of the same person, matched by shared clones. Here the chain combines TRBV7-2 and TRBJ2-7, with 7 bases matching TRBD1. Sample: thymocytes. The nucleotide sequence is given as TGTGCCAGCAGCCCGGGACAGTCCTACGAGCAGTACTTC. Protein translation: CASSPGQSYEQYF.